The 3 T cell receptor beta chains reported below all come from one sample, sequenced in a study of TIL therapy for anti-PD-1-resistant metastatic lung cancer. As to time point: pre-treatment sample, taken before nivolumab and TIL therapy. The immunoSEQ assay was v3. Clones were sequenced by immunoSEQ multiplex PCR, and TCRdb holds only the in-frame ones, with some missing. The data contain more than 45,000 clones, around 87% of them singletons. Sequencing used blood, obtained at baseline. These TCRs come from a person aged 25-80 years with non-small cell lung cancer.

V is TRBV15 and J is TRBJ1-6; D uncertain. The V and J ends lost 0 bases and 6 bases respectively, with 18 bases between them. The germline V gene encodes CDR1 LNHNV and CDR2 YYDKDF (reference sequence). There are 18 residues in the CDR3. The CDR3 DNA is TGTGCCACCAGCAGAGACATCGGCCCCCCAAACCCTAATTCACCCCTCCACTTT. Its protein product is CATSRDIGPPNPNSPLHF.

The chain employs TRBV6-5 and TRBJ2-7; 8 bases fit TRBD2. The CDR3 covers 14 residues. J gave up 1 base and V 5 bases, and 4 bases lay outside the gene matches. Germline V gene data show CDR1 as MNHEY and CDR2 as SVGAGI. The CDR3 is CASSLSGDSYEQYF. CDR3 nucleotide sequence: TGTGCCAGCAGTCTTAGCGGGGATTCCTACGAGCAGTACTTC.

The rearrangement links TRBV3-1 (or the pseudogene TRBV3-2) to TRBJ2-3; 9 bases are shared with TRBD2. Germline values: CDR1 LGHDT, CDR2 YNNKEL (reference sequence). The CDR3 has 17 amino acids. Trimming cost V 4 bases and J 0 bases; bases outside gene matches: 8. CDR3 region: CASSLLSAGGSTDTQYF. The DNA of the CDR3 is TGTGCCAGCAGCCTGTTGAGCGCGGGGGGGAGCACAGATACGCAGTATTTT.